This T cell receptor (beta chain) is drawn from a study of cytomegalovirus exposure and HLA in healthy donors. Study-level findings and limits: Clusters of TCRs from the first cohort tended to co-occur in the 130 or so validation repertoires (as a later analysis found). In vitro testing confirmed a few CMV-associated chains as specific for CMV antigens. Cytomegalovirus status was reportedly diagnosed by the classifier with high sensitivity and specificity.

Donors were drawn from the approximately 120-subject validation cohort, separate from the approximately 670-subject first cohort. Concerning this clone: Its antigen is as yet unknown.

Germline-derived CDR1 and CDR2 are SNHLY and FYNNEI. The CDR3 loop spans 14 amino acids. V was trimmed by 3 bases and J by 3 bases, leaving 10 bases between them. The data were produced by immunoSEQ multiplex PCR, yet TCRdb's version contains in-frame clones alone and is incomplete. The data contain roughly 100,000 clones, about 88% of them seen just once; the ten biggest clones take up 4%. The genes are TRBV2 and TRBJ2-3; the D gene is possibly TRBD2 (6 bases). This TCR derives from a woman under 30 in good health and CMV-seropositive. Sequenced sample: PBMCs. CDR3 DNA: TGTGCCAGCAGTGAGCGGGGTTGGACAGATACGCAGTATTTT. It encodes CASSERGWTDTQYF.